This T cell receptor beta chain came from a study of blood T cell repertoires in COVID-19. Looking at the study overall: T cells, B-cell-depleted T cells, or PBMCs provided the cDNA or gDNA that served as material.

Assignments of participants to cohorts depended upon their own reported clinical history. Two consecutive negative NP/OP PCR tests, clearance, or resolved symptoms defined Cohort 3 recovery. There are 15 residues in the CDR3. Trimming pared 7 bases from V and 3 bases from J, leaving 21 bases between. CDR1 SQVTM and CDR2 ANQGSEA come from the germline V gene. In the source study's methods: It was from reference gene primer amplification that nucleated cell counts were estimated. Using immunoSEQ multiplex PCR, the repertoire was profiled, and TCRdb retains in-frame clones only, with some absent. V, J and clone size derive from that table, while D and trimming were established from the DNA sequence. The sample has roughly 330,000 clones; nearly 90% are singletons.

This TCR was recovered from a woman younger than 45 who had recovered from COVID-19. The gene calls are TRBV29-1 and TRBJ1-1; maybe TRBD1 (5 bases). Input material: PBMCs or T cells enriched from blood (not recorded which). CDR3 in DNA: TGCAGCGCCCGGGACTCCGGGGGTAGGGACACTGAAGCTTTCTTT. Its translation is CSARDSGGRDTEAFF.